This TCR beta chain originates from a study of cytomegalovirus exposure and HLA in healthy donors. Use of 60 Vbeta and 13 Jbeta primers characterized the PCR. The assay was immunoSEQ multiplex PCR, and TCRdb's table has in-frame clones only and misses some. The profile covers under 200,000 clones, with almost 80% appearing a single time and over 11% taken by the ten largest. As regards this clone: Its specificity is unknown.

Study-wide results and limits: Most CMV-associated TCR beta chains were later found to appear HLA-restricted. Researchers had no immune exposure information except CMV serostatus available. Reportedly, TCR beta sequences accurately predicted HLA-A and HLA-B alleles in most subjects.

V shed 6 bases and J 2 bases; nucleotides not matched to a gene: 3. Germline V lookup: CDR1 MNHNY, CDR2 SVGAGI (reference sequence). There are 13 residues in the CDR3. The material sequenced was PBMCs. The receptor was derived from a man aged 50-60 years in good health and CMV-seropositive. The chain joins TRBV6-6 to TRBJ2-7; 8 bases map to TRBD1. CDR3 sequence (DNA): TGTGCCAGCAGGGGACAGGCCCCCTACGAGCAGTACTTC. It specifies CASRGQAPYEQYF.